Below are 18 T cell receptor beta chains sequenced from a single sample in a study of cytomegalovirus exposure and HLA in healthy donors. The assay was immunoSEQ multiplex PCR, and TCRdb's table has in-frame clones only and misses some. The table has 250,000 or so clones, 80% to 90% seen once. The sample taken for sequencing was PBMCs. The receptors were sampled from a man in his late teens or twenties in good health and CMV-seronegative.

J is TRBJ2-5 and V is TRBV7-2; TRBD2 matches at 8 bases. The CDR3 is 14 residues long. The V and J ends lost 5 bases and 7 bases, in that order; junction bases with no gene match: 9. Germline CDR1 reads SGHTA; CDR2 reads FQGNSA. The CDR3 sequence: CASSTPGLGATQYF. For the CDR3, the DNA is TGTGCCAGCAGCACACCGGGACTAGGGGCGACCCAGTACTTC.

The chain employs TRBV9 and TRBJ1-4, with D uncertain. Germline V gene sequence: CDR1 SGDLS, CDR2 YYNGEE. Trimming stripped 3 bases from V and 8 bases from J, with 17 bases between. CDR3 length: 15 residues. CDR3 sequence (DNA): TGTGCCAGCAGCGCCATAGAAATGGAGGGAGAAAAACTGTTTTTT. It is translated as CASSAIEMEGEKLFF.

The chain links TRBV4-3 to TRBJ1-5; perhaps TRBD1 as D (5 bases). Trimming shortened V by 0 bases and J by 5 bases, and 14 bases separated the two germline ends. This CDR3 comprises 16 residues. The germline gives CDR1 LGHNA, CDR2 YSLEER. CDR3 residues: CASSQDLSGNDQPQHF. The DNA of the CDR3 is TGCGCCAGCAGCCAAGATTTGTCAGGGAATGATCAGCCCCAGCATTTT.

V usage is TRBV18 and J usage is TRBJ2-5; 12 positions match TRBD1. The germline gives CDR1 KGHSH, CDR2 LQKENI. This CDR3 is 15 amino acids long. J gave up 5 bases and V 0 bases, and 1 base lay outside the gene matches. The CDR3 is CASSPPGTGGETQYF. CDR3 nucleotides: TGTGCCAGCTCACCACCCGGGACAGGGGGCGAGACCCAGTACTTC. The full variable domain, in which reference TRBV18 and TRBJ2-5 provide the parts outside the CDR3, is NAGVMQNPRHLVRRRGQEARLRCSPMKGHSHVYWYRQLPEEGLKFMVYLQKENIIDESGMPKERFSAEFPKEGPSILRIQQVVRGDSAAYFCASSPPGTGGETQYFGPGTRLLVL.

The gene calls are TRBV10-2 and TRBJ2-3; D is unresolved. Trimming shortened V by 6 bases and J by 0 bases, and 10 bases separated the two germline ends. CDR1 and CDR2 (germline): WSHSY, SAAADI. The CDR3 length is 14 residues. The DNA of the CDR3 is TGCGCCAGCAGCCCCGCTATCAGCACAGATACGCAGTATTTT. Amino acid sequence: CASSPAISTDTQYF.

The J gene is TRBJ2-1, the V gene TRBV25-1; possibly TRBD2 for D (7 bases). The CDR3 covers 15 residues. Germline V gene data show CDR1 as MGHDK and CDR2 as SYGVNS. V gave up 5 bases and J gave up 5 bases, with 16 bases separating them. CDR3 coding DNA: TGTGCCAGCAGTCTGAGGGGGGGGGCCAACAATGAGCAGTTCTTC. Translated, it gives CASSLRGGANNEQFF.

This clone was recorded only once. The chain employs TRBV6-1 and TRBJ2-1; 13 bases agree with TRBD2. Germline lookup yields CDR1 MNHNS and CDR2 SASEGT. V lost 3 bases and J lost 7; bases outside the gene matches: 6. CDR3 length equals 16 residues. The CDR3 spells CASSDQLAGGPNEQFF. The CDR3 DNA reads TGTGCCAGCAGTGACCAACTAGCGGGAGGGCCGAATGAGCAGTTCTTC.

The J gene is TRBJ2-7, the V gene TRBV13, with TRBD1 identical over 7 bases. The junction had 3 bases not matched to a gene; V was cut back by 5 bases and J by 2 bases. CDR3 length equals 13 residues. Germline V gene data show CDR1 as PRHDT and CDR2 as FYEKMQ (reference sequence). CDR3 coding DNA: TGTGCCAGCAGCCACGGACAGGCCTACGAGCAGTACTTC. This translates into CASSHGQAYEQYF.

This chain joins TRBV5-1 and TRBJ1-1; 11 bases map to TRBD1. V lost 3 bases to trimming and J lost 5 bases; unmatched junction nucleotides: 0. Looked up from germline, CDR1 is SGHRS and CDR2 is YFSETQ. This CDR3 has 13 amino acids. CDR3 residues: CASSWDRGTEAFF. CDR3 nucleotides: TGCGCCAGCAGCTGGGACAGGGGGACTGAAGCTTTCTTT.

The V gene is TRBV29-1, the J gene TRBJ2-2; D unresolved. The CDR3 contains 11 residues. Per the germline V gene, CDR1 is SQVTM and CDR2 is ANQGSEA. Trimming cost V 7 bases and J 5 bases, with 8 bases left between them. In nucleotides, the CDR3 is TGCAGCGCCCAGGATACCGGGGAGCTGTTTTTT. This encodes CSAQDTGELFF.

The chain couples TRBV5-6 to TRBJ2-5; D perhaps matches TRBD1 (6 bases). The CDR3 totals 13 residues. Germline V gives CDR1 SGHDT, CDR2 YYEEEE. Trimming pared 2 bases from V and 2 bases from J, leaving 7 bases between. The CDR3 DNA reads TGTGCCAGCAGCTTCGACAGGCAAGAGACCCAGTACTTC. The encoded protein is CASSFDRQETQYF.

The chain is built from TRBV9 and TRBJ2-1; TRBD1 matches 7 bases. V gave up 3 bases and J gave up 14 bases; unmatched junction bases: 11. The CDR3 is 13 residues long. Germline values: CDR1 SGDLS, CDR2 YYNGEE. CDR3 DNA sequence: TGTGCCAGCAGCGCCCCGACAGGGCATAACGAGTTCTTC. Its protein is CASSAPTGHNEFF.

The chain carries TRBV2 and TRBJ1-6; weak D call: TRBD1 (6 bases). V gave up 11 bases and J gave up 3 bases, with 14 bases separating them. CDR3 length: 14 residues. The germline gives CDR1 SNHLY, CDR2 FYNNEI. CDR3 in amino acids: CAGRRGGYNSPLHF. The CDR3 DNA follows: TGTGCCGGACGTAGAGGGGGCTATAATTCACCCCTCCACTTT. Full variable domain (remainder filled in from reference TRBV2 and TRBJ1-6): EPEVTQTPSHQVTQMGQEVILRCVPISNHLYFYWYRQILGQKVEFLVSFYNNEISEKSEIFDDQFSVERPDGSNFTLKIRSTKLEDSAMYFCAGRRGGYNSPLHFGNGTRLTVT.

This chain joins TRBV27 and TRBJ2-3; 13 nucleotides match TRBD2. Trimming at V came to 2 bases and at J to 3 bases, leaving 11 bases not matched to a gene. The germline CDR1 and CDR2 sequences are MNHEY and SMNVEV (reference sequence). The CDR3 is 19 residues long. CDR3 protein: CASSLGLAGDWRGTDTQYF. The CDR3 coding sequence is TGTGCCAGCAGTTTAGGACTAGCGGGAGATTGGAGGGGAACAGATACGCAGTATTTT.

This sequence joins TRBV27 and TRBJ1-6; TRBD1 aligns across 12 bases. With V trimmed by 3 bases and J by 10 bases, 1 base remained unmatched. The germline gives CDR1 MNHEY, CDR2 SMNVEV (reference sequence). The CDR3 covers 14 residues. In nucleotides, the CDR3 is TGTGCCAGCAGTTTCGGGACAGGGGGCTCACCCCTCCACTTT. Its translation: CASSFGTGGSPLHF.

The V gene is TRBV11-2, the J gene TRBJ2-5, with unresolved D. The CDR3 has 13 residues. Trimming stripped 5 bases from V and 1 base from J, with 8 bases between. CDR1 is SGHAT and CDR2 is FQNNGV in the germline V gene. CDR3 bases: TGTGCCAGCAGCCCAAACACCCAAGAGACCCAGTACTTC. It encodes CASSPNTQETQYF.

V gene TRBV6-1 combines with J gene TRBJ1-3, with D perhaps TRBD1 (6 bases). Trimming cost V 10 bases and J 8 bases, with 9 bases left between them. Per the germline V gene, CDR1 is MNHNS and CDR2 is SASEGT. The CDR3 has 10 residues. In DNA, the CDR3 is TGTGCCACTTCAGGGGACACCATATATTTT. This encodes CATSGDTIYF.

The V gene is TRBV15, the J gene TRBJ2-2; D is unclear. V was pared by 8 bases and J by 4 bases, with 11 bases between. The CDR3 sequence is 13 residues long. Looked up from germline, CDR1 is LNHNV and CDR2 is YYDKDF (reference sequence). The CDR3 loop reads CATAASSTGELFF. The DNA of the CDR3 is TGTGCCACCGCGGCTAGTAGCACCGGGGAGCTGTTTTTT.